A single sample gave rise to the 24 T cell receptor beta chains below, sequenced in a study of blood T cell repertoires in COVID-19. The repertoire was sequenced with immunoSEQ multiplex PCR; TCRdb's copy has only in-frame clones and lacks some. The sample shows fewer than 110,000 clones, 60% to 85% of them seen only once. The sample consisted of peripheral blood. The origin of the receptors is a man aged 65 to 79 with acute or convalescent COVID-19.

This chain connects TRBV10-3 to TRBJ1-4; 11 bases match TRBD1. Per the germline V gene, CDR1 is ENHRY and CDR2 is SYGVKD. The CDR3 length is 15 residues. V lost 4 bases and J lost 5; bases outside the gene matches: 3. The CDR3 sequence is CAISVGTGGNEKLFF. The CDR3 DNA follows: TGTGCCATCAGTGTCGGGACAGGGGGAAATGAAAAACTGTTTTTT.

The chain has TRBV3-1 (or the pseudogene TRBV3-2) and TRBJ1-5; the D gene is possibly TRBD1 (5 bases). Germline values: CDR1 LGHDT, CDR2 YNNKEL (reference sequence). With 0 bases removed from V and 6 bases from J, the gap between germline ends came to 15 bases. The CDR3 extends over 16 amino acids. CDR3 amino acids: CASSQDIGGVGQPQHF. CDR3 DNA sequence: TGTGCCAGCAGCCAAGATATCGGGGGAGTGGGTCAGCCCCAGCATTTT.

This chain links TRBV7-5 with TRBJ1-5; the D segment call TRBD1 is taken from the table without a DNA check. TRBV7-5 is annotated as a pseudogene. This CDR3 comprises 14 residues. DNA of the CDR3: TGTGCCAGAAGCCCCCCGACAGGGACGGAGCCCCAGCATTTT. This encodes CARSPPTGTEPQHF.

The gene calls are TRBV11-2 and TRBJ1-2, with D perhaps TRBD1 (6 bases). Trimming cost V 5 bases and J 4 bases, with 17 bases left between them. Germline CDR1 and CDR2: SGHAT and FQNNGV. This CDR3 region has 15 residues. This CDR3 reads CASSATIQGVYGYTF. The CDR3 DNA reads as TGTGCCAGCAGCGCGACAATACAGGGAGTCTATGGCTACACCTTC.

This clone was recorded a few times. The chain couples TRBV7-2 to TRBJ1-4; D gene uncertain. Trimming stripped 3 bases from V and 5 bases from J, with 16 bases between. The CDR3 is 16 residues long. Germline CDR1 reads SGHTA; CDR2 reads FQGNSA. The CDR3 region is CASSFVQAYPNEKLFF. CDR3 sequence (DNA): TGTGCCAGCAGCTTCGTGCAAGCCTATCCCAATGAAAAACTGTTTTTT.

The CDR3: CASSRTSVHEQYF. The CDR3 DNA reads as TGTGCCAGCAGCCGAACTAGCGTCCACGAGCAGTACTTC. The chain employs TRBV3-1 (or the pseudogene TRBV3-2) and TRBJ2-7; TRBD2 aligns across 7 bases. V dropped 4 bases and J dropped 5; count of bases not matched to a gene: 5. From germline, CDR1 is LGHDT and CDR2 YNNKEL (reference sequence). CDR3 length: 13 amino acids.

V usage is TRBV19 and J usage is TRBJ2-3; 8 positions match TRBD1. This CDR3 is 16 amino acids long. Germline assignment: CDR1 LNHDA and CDR2 SQIVND (reference sequence). V lost 5 bases to trimming and J lost 2 bases; unmatched junction nucleotides: 9. CDR3 coding DNA: TGTGCCAGTAGTCTTGGGACAGGCGAAAACACAGATACGCAGTATTTT. Its translation: CASSLGTGENTDTQYF. The variable domain in full, completed from reference TRBV19 and TRBJ2-3, reads DGGITQSPKYLFRKEGQNVTLSCEQNLNHDAMYWYRQDPGQGLRLIYYSQIVNDFQKGDIAEGYSVSREKKESFPLTVTSAQKNPTAFYLCASSLGTGENTDTQYFGPGTRLTVL.

The chain joins TRBV5-1 to TRBJ1-1; 9 bases match TRBD1. Germline assignment: CDR1 SGHRS and CDR2 YFSETQ. Trimming removed 4 bases from V and 1 base from J; junction bases left unmatched: 2. This CDR3 has 14 amino acids. The CDR3 here is CASSQQGANTEAFF. CDR3 DNA: TGCGCCAGCAGCCAACAGGGGGCGAACACTGAAGCTTTCTTT.

The chain combines TRBV6-5 with TRBJ2-7; 7 positions match TRBD1. Trimming cost V 5 bases and J 5 bases; bases outside gene matches: 6. The germline gives CDR1 MNHEY, CDR2 SVGAGI. This CDR3 has 13 amino acids. This chain's CDR3 is CASSTPGQDEQYF. Here the CDR3 DNA reads TGTGCCAGCAGTACCCCAGGACAGGACGAGCAGTACTTC.

This chain uses TRBV7-3 with TRBJ2-3; 9 nucleotides match TRBD2. The ends lost 1 base at V and 6 bases at J; junction bases unmatched: 5. Germline V gene data show CDR1 as SGHTA and CDR2 as FQGTGA. The CDR3 is 15 amino acids. The CDR3 coding sequence is TGTGCCAGCAGCTTAAGGAGCGGGGGGCGGGATACGCAGTATTTT. As protein: CASSLRSGGRDTQYF.

This chain joins TRBV6-5 and TRBJ2-7; D gene uncertain. V lost 2 bases to trimming and J lost 0 bases, with 11 bases between them. The CDR3 length is 15 residues. Germline-derived CDR1 and CDR2 are MNHEY and SVGAGI. This chain's CDR3 is CASSYLQYSSYEQYF. In DNA, the CDR3 is TGTGCCAGCAGTTACCTACAGTACAGCTCCTACGAGCAGTACTTC.

The genes are TRBV9 and TRBJ1-2; D possibly corresponds to TRBD1 (5 bases). This CDR3 has 14 residues. Trimming stripped 0 bases from V and 6 bases from J, with 12 bases between. Per the germline V gene, CDR1 is SGDLS and CDR2 is YYNGEE. The CDR3 loop reads CASSVGAGYDGYTF. DNA of the CDR3: TGTGCCAGCAGCGTAGGGGCAGGGTATGATGGCTACACCTTC.

This clone was recorded a few times. The chain has TRBV7-2 and TRBJ1-3; TRBD1 is a possible D gene (6 bases). Trimming removed 3 bases at V and 0 bases at J, with 15 bases between. The CDR3 spans 17 residues. Germline V CDR1 and CDR2: SGHTA, FQGNSA. CDR3 region: CASSFSPRTDSGNTIYF. DNA for the CDR3: TGTGCCAGCAGCTTTTCCCCTCGGACAGACTCTGGAAACACCATATATTTT. The full variable domain, its missing parts supplied by reference TRBV7-2 and TRBJ1-3, is GAGVSQSPSNKVTEKGKDVELRCDPISGHTALYWYRQSLGQGLEFLIYFQGNSAPDKSGLPSDRFSAERTGGSVSTLTIQRTQQEDSAVYLCASSFSPRTDSGNTIYFGEGSWLTVV.

This chain joins TRBV27 and TRBJ1-5, with D maybe TRBD1 (5 bases). The germline V gene has CDR1 MNHEY and CDR2 SMNVEV (reference sequence). The CDR3 contains 14 residues. The V and J ends lost 8 bases and 6 bases respectively, with 17 bases between them. The CDR3 coding sequence is TGTGCCAGCTCGTGGTTAGGGGTGGGTCAGCCCCAGCATTTT. Its translation is CASSWLGVGQPQHF.

The chain carries TRBV5-4 and TRBJ1-1; 7 bases align to TRBD1. V dropped 0 bases and J dropped 5; count of bases not matched to a gene: 7. This CDR3 region has 15 residues. CDR1 is SGHNT and CDR2 is YYREEE in the germline V gene (reference sequence). The DNA of the CDR3 is TGTGCCAGCAGCTTGGAAAGGGGGCGGGGTACTGAAGCTTTCTTT. Translation gives CASSLERGRGTEAFF.

Note on this clone: This sample includes further DNA sequences coding for the same CDR3. V is TRBV6-6 and J is TRBJ1-3; D is ambiguous. This CDR3 is 12 amino acids long. V was clipped by 5 bases and J by 4 bases, with 6 bases between them. The germline gives CDR1 MNHNY, CDR2 SVGAGI (reference sequence). The CDR3, as DNA: TGTGCCAGCAGTCCGTCCGGAAACACCATATATTTT. This codes for CASSPSGNTIYF.

This clone occurred a few times. The chain couples TRBV5-1 to TRBJ2-2, with 7 bases aligning to TRBD2. With V trimmed by 4 bases and J by 6 bases, 18 bases remained unmatched. CDR3 size: 18 residues. Per germline, CDR1 SGHRS and CDR2 YFSETQ. The chain's CDR3 is CASSPHQGGPEVAGELFF. Here the CDR3 DNA reads TGCGCCAGCAGCCCACATCAGGGAGGGCCGGAGGTGGCCGGGGAGCTGTTTTTT.

The chain employs TRBV18 and TRBJ2-2, with no clear D. V was clipped by 6 bases and J by 0 bases, with 2 bases between them. CDR1 KGHSH and CDR2 LQKENI come from the germline V gene. The CDR3 loop spans 12 amino acids. Here the CDR3 reads CASSTNTGELFF. In DNA, the CDR3 is TGTGCCAGCTCTACGAACACCGGGGAGCTGTTTTTT.

The chain is built from TRBV29-1 and TRBJ1-1; D might be TRBD1 (6 bases). Trimming removed 7 bases from V and 3 bases from J, with 12 bases in between. There are 12 residues in the CDR3. From germline, CDR1 is SQVTM and CDR2 ANQGSEA. The CDR3 DNA reads TGCAGCGGAAGCAGGGGCGACACTGAAGCTTTCTTT. Translating gives CSGSRGDTEAFF.

Only a few counts were recorded for this clone. CDR3 residues: CASSMLRDQETQYF. In nucleotides, the CDR3 is TGTGCCAGTAGTATGTTGAGGGACCAAGAGACCCAGTACTTC. The V gene is TRBV19, the J gene TRBJ2-5, with D perhaps TRBD2 (5 bases). V lost 3 bases, J lost 0 bases, and 8 bases lay in between. CDR1 and CDR2 (germline): LNHDA, SQIVND (reference sequence). There are 14 residues in the CDR3.

This clone was found a few times. V is TRBV7-4 and J is TRBJ2-3; 8 bases are a match to TRBD2. Looked up from germline, CDR1 is SGHVT and CDR2 is SQSDAQ. The junction had 6 bases not matched to a gene; V was cut back by 4 bases and J by 6 bases. This CDR3 has 14 amino acids. CDR3 bases: TGTGCCAGCAGCTGGCGGGGGGCCTTTGATACGCAGTATTTT. Its protein product is CASSWRGAFDTQYF.

This clone was seen a single time. The chain is built from TRBV12-3 or TRBV12-4 and TRBJ2-5; D remains unclear. CDR3 length equals 13 residues. The V end was cut by 0 bases, the J end by 0 bases, with 2 bases between. The CDR3 nucleotides read TGTGCCAGCAGTTTAGCTAACCAAGAGACCCAGTACTTC. It translates to CASSLANQETQYF.

This clone was seen a single time. V and J are TRBV2 and TRBJ2-7, with 8 bases identical to TRBD1. The V segment lost 4 bases and the J segment 6 bases; nucleotides outside the gene matches: 5. The CDR3 is 13 residues long. From germline, CDR1 is SNHLY and CDR2 FYNNEI. The CDR3, as DNA: TGTGCCAGCAGTGCCAGACAGGGGCTCGAGCAGTACTTC. Translating gives CASSARQGLEQYF.

The genes are TRBV5-6 and TRBJ2-5; possibly TRBD1 for D (6 bases). V was pared by 4 bases and J by 2 bases, with 15 bases between. Germline CDR1 reads SGHDT; CDR2 reads YYEEEE. This CDR3 region has 15 residues. In nucleotides, the CDR3 is TGTGCCAGCAGCAGATACCGGGACAAGCAAGAGACCCAGTACTTC. Protein sequence: CASSRYRDKQETQYF. The entire variable domain, with the rest obtained from reference TRBV5-6 and TRBJ2-5, is as follows: DAGVTQSPTHLIKTRGQQVTLRCSPKSGHDTVSWYQQALGQGPQFIFQYYEEEERQRGNFPDRFSGHQFPNYSSELNVNALLLGDSALYLCASSRYRDKQETQYFGPGTRLLVL.